Below, 24 T cell receptor beta chains from the same sample are listed, as sequenced in a study of a mutant IDH1 vaccine in newly diagnosed glioma. Clones were sequenced by immunoSEQ multiplex PCR, and TCRdb holds only the in-frame ones, with some missing. The sample shows roughly 43,000 clones, about 88% of them seen only once. Which antigens these TCRs recognize remains unknown. This sample's time point: week 23, last vaccination. Alongside topical imiquimod, each dose of vaccine comprised 300 ug of mutant IDH1 20-mer peptide. The sequences come from PBMCs, collected from a glioma patient whose treatment included an IDH1 peptide vaccine. The source is a young woman with glioma. Some clones in this sample may be carry-over from other donors' samples.

This chain uses TRBV29-1 with TRBJ1-2, with D maybe TRBD1 (5 bases). Germline CDR1 is SQVTM and CDR2 is ANQGSEA. Trimming pared 4 bases from V and 1 base from J, leaving 13 bases between. The CDR3 has 14 amino acids. The CDR3 DNA reads TGCAGCGTTGGGCAGGGCGCCCATAACTATGGCTACACCTTC. It translates to CSVGQGAHNYGYTF.

V and J are TRBV19 and TRBJ2-7, with D possibly called TRBD1 or TRBD2 (9 bases each). CDR3 length: 16 amino acids. V lost 7 bases to trimming and J lost 4 bases, with 23 bases between them. Per germline, CDR1 LNHDA and CDR2 SQIVND (reference sequence). The CDR3 DNA reads as TGTGCCAGTACCGCCGCGGGGGGGACAGGGACTTACGAGCAGTACTTC. Translation: CASTAAGGTGTYEQYF.

V is TRBV2 and J is TRBJ2-1; D is perhaps TRBD1 or TRBD2 (5 bases each). CDR3 length: 15 amino acids. Trimming took 6 bases from V and 6 from J, leaving 18 bases between them. Germline V gene lookup returns CDR1 SNHLY and CDR2 FYNNEI. DNA for the CDR3: TGTGCCAGCAGGGGCAGCTTCGGGGCCTTCAATGAGCAGTTCTTC. Translation: CASRGSFGAFNEQFF.

V usage is TRBV5-4 and J usage is TRBJ1-2; 7 bases are a match to TRBD1. Trimming took 4 bases from V and 6 from J; bases not matched to a gene: 9. From germline, CDR1 is SGHNT and CDR2 YYREEE (reference sequence). The CDR3 has 14 residues. The CDR3: CASSTDRVTNGYTF. For the CDR3, the DNA is TGTGCCAGCAGCACCGACAGGGTCACTAATGGCTACACCTTC. Drawing the rest from reference TRBV5-4 and TRBJ1-2, the complete variable domain is ETGVTQSPTHLIKTRGQQVTLRCSSQSGHNTVSWYQQALGQGPQFIFQYYREEENGRGNFPPRFSGLQFPNYSSELNVNALELDDSALYLCASSTDRVTNGYTFGSGTRLTVV.

This chain connects TRBV19 to TRBJ1-3; D is unresolved. CDR1 LNHDA and CDR2 SQIVND come from the germline V gene (reference sequence). CDR3 size: 14 residues. V lost 0 bases, J lost 9 bases, and 12 bases lay in between. DNA of the CDR3: TGTGCCAGTAGTATAGATGGTAAAGGCCTCACCATATATTTT. Its translation is CASSIDGKGLTIYF.

The rearrangement links TRBV7-6 to TRBJ2-3; D is perhaps TRBD2 (7 bases). Germline V lookup: CDR1 SGHVS, CDR2 FNYEAQ. Trimming cost V 5 bases and J 2 bases, with 17 bases left between them. The CDR3 has 16 amino acids. The CDR3 spells CASSRTGGGPTDTQYF. The CDR3 DNA reads as TGTGCCAGCAGCAGGACCGGCGGGGGCCCCACAGATACGCAGTATTTT.

This chain links TRBV7-8 with TRBJ2-7; TRBD1 agrees at 8 bases. The trim removed 4 bases at V and 4 bases at J, leaving 6 bases unmatched. The CDR3 contains 14 residues. The germline V gene has CDR1 SGHVS and CDR2 FQNEAQ. The CDR3 DNA is TGTGCCAGCAGCTCGGGACAGGCGAGGTACGAGCAGTACTTC. It codes for CASSSGQARYEQYF.

The V call is TRBV27, the J call TRBJ1-1; TRBD1 matches at 8 bases. The CDR3 has 15 amino acids. V shed 1 base, J shed 5 bases, and the junction held 6 bases outside the gene matches. CDR1 is MNHEY and CDR2 is SMNVEV in the germline V gene (reference sequence). The DNA of the CDR3 is TGTGCCAGCAGTTTATTGGGCAGGGGGCTTACTGAAGCTTTCTTT. Amino acid sequence: CASSLLGRGLTEAFF.

The chain joins TRBV18 to TRBJ2-1, with 9 bases identical to TRBD2. This CDR3 comprises 15 residues. The junction had 7 bases not matched to a gene; V was cut back by 3 bases and J by 7 bases. The V gene's germline CDR1 is KGHSH and CDR2 LQKENI. This CDR3 reads CASSPAGGLRNEQFF. CDR3 coding DNA: TGTGCCAGCTCACCCGCGGGGGGGCTTCGAAATGAGCAGTTCTTC.

For the CDR3, the DNA is TGTGCCAGCGGAGGGGAAGGGGGCAATCAGCCCCAGCATTTT. This encodes CASGGEGGNQPQHF. The gene calls are TRBV2 and TRBJ1-5; maybe TRBD1 (5 bases). Trimming pared 8 bases from V and 2 bases from J, leaving 13 bases between. Germline V gene lookup returns CDR1 SNHLY and CDR2 FYNNEI. This CDR3 contains 14 residues.

The chain joins TRBV13 to TRBJ2-1, with D unclear. V shed 5 bases and J shed 0 bases, with 11 bases lying between them. This CDR3 has 15 residues. Germline values: CDR1 PRHDT, CDR2 FYEKMQ (reference sequence). DNA for the CDR3: TGTGCCAGCAGCACACACTTGATCTCCTACAATGAGCAGTTCTTC. This translates into CASSTHLISYNEQFF.

The rearrangement joins TRBV2 to TRBJ1-4; 7 bases line up with TRBD1. From germline, CDR1 is SNHLY and CDR2 FYNNEI. The CDR3 spans 15 residues. With V trimmed by 7 bases and J by 8 bases, 13 bases remained unmatched. For the CDR3, the DNA is TGTGCCAGCAAAGGAGCGAGGGGGCGCAGGGAAAAACTGTTTTTT. Its translation: CASKGARGRREKLFF.

The table lists this clone with a few counts. V usage is TRBV27 and J usage is TRBJ1-1, with D perhaps TRBD1 (6 bases). This CDR3 has 13 amino acids. Germline V gene lookup returns CDR1 MNHEY and CDR2 SMNVEV (reference sequence). V was trimmed by 6 bases and J by 8 bases, leaving 16 bases between them. CDR3 coding DNA: TGTGCCAGCAGCTGGGAGGGGGGCGTAGAAGCTTTCTTT. It encodes CASSWEGGVEAFF.

V and J are TRBV5-1 and TRBJ2-3; perhaps TRBD1 as D (6 bases). V gave up 4 bases and J gave up 0 bases, with 21 bases separating them. Germline V gene sequence: CDR1 SGHRS, CDR2 YFSETQ. The CDR3 covers 18 residues. The CDR3 DNA sequence: TGCGCCAGCAGCCTTAATCCTACAGGGTCTGATAGCACAGATACGCAGTATTTT. This codes for CASSLNPTGSDSTDTQYF.

The chain is built from TRBV30 and TRBJ2-2, with TRBD1 matching 7 bases. CDR3 length: 15 residues. The ends lost 1 base at V and 4 bases at J; junction bases unmatched: 6. The germline V gene encodes CDR1 GTSNPN and CDR2 SVGIG (reference sequence). The CDR3 reads CAWSGGGAGTGELFF. The CDR3 DNA reads TGTGCCTGGAGTGGAGGGGGCGCGGGCACCGGGGAGCTGTTTTTT. Filled out from reference TRBV30 and TRBJ2-2, the complete variable domain reads SQTIHQWPATLVQPVGSPLSLECTVEGTSNPNLYWYRQAAGRGLQLLFYSVGIGQISSEVPQNLSASRPQDRQFILSSKKLLLSDSGFYLCAWSGGGAGTGELFFGEGSRLTVL.

The V call is TRBV6-5, the J call TRBJ1-5, with D possibly TRBD1 on 6 matching bases. This CDR3 comprises 15 residues. Germline loops: CDR1 MNHEY, CDR2 SVGAGI. The germline V and J ends were trimmed by 5 bases and 0 bases, with 11 bases remaining between them. The CDR3 sequence is CASSKQGGSNQPQHF. CDR3 nucleotide sequence: TGTGCCAGCAGTAAACAGGGAGGTAGCAATCAGCCCCAGCATTTT.

This rearrangement joins TRBV14 to TRBJ2-5, with D maybe TRBD2 (5 bases). CDR3 size: 13 residues. From germline, CDR1 is SGHDN and CDR2 FVKESK. Trimming pared 4 bases from V and 2 bases from J, leaving 8 bases between. This CDR3 is CASSRRTQETQYF. CDR3 coding DNA: TGTGCCAGCAGCCGGCGGACTCAAGAGACCCAGTACTTC.

The chain recombines TRBV5-1 with TRBJ2-7, with D unresolved. CDR3 length: 12 residues. Germline assignment: CDR1 SGHRS and CDR2 YFSETQ. V gave up 0 bases and J gave up 6 bases, with 7 bases separating them. CDR3 sequence: CASSLDAGEQYF. CDR3 sequence (DNA): TGCGCCAGCAGCTTGGATGCAGGCGAGCAGTACTTC.

This clone turned up a few times. The V call is TRBV5-4, the J call TRBJ1-1; 7 bases agree with TRBD1. Per the germline V gene, CDR1 is SGHNT and CDR2 is YYREEE (reference sequence). V was pared by 10 bases and J by 0 bases, with 3 bases of the junction left unmatched. The CDR3 is 12 amino acids. The DNA for the CDR3 is TGTGCCGGGGGACAGCTGAACACTGAAGCTTTCTTT. This sequence encodes CAGGQLNTEAFF.

This clone has just one count. The rearrangement links TRBV10-1 to TRBJ2-7; TRBD2 matches 10 bases. CDR3 length: 14 amino acids. Germline V gene sequence: CDR1 WNHNN, CDR2 SYGVQD (reference sequence). V lost 3 bases and J lost 7; bases outside the gene matches: 6. The CDR3 DNA is TGCGCCAGCAGTGACCTAGCGGGAGTCAAGGAGCAGTACTTC. This translates into CASSDLAGVKEQYF.

V and J are TRBV5-1 and TRBJ1-1; TRBD1 might be the D (5 bases). Trimming took 4 bases from V and 1 from J, leaving 11 bases between them. The CDR3 is 14 residues long. Per germline, CDR1 SGHRS and CDR2 YFSETQ. The CDR3 sequence: CASSPGGSNTEAFF. Here the CDR3 DNA reads TGCGCCAGCAGCCCCGGGGGGTCGAACACTGAAGCTTTCTTT.

V and J are TRBV10-3 and TRBJ2-1; the match to TRBD2 covers 9 bases. The trim removed 3 bases at V and 6 bases at J, leaving 6 bases unmatched. Looked up from germline, CDR1 is ENHRY and CDR2 is SYGVKD. CDR3 length: 15 residues. The CDR3 spells CAISETGGGANEQFF. The CDR3 coding sequence is TGTGCCATCAGTGAAACCGGCGGGGGGGCCAATGAGCAGTTCTTC.

The CDR3 DNA sequence: TGTGCCAGCAGCTTATCCCGGGGGCTCACTGAAGCTTTCTTT. It is translated as CASSLSRGLTEAFF. The chain is built from TRBV7-3 and TRBJ1-1, with D perhaps TRBD1 (6 bases). The CDR3 length is 14 residues. Germline V gene data show CDR1 as SGHTA and CDR2 as FQGTGA. With 2 bases removed from V and 4 bases from J, the gap between germline ends came to 11 bases.

This clone was counted between two and nine times. V and J are TRBV4-2 and TRBJ1-1, with D possibly being TRBD1 (5 bases). This CDR3 is built from 13 residues. Germline V gene sequence: CDR1 LGHNA, CDR2 YNFKEQ. V was shortened by 6 bases and J by 0 bases, with 8 bases between the two germline ends. CDR3 in amino acids: CASRQAMNTEAFF. CDR3 bases: TGTGCCAGCAGACAGGCGATGAACACTGAAGCTTTCTTT.